A selection of T cell receptor beta chains follows, all from one sample in a study of T cell responses to AZD1222 COVID-19 vaccine. Libraries were prepared by immunoSEQ multiplex PCR; TCRdb keeps only in-frame clonotypes and omits some of them. The sample carries several thousand clones, about 90% recorded once. This specimen consisted of peripheral blood, obtained 28 days after the second AZD1222 dose. The receptor set was obtained from an adult who received the AZD1222 COVID-19 vaccine. CDR3s include the opening cysteine and the closing phenylalanine or tryptophan. Fields, in order: J gene, D gene, V gene, CDR3 protein, CDR3 DNA. D genes are given only for firm matches.

>TRBJ2-3|NA|TRBV11-3
CASSLRTAASTDTQYF
TGTGCCAGCAGTCTCCGAACAGCTGCTAGCACAGATACGCAGTATTTT
>TRBJ1-1|TRBD1|TRBV10-3
CAISESGNRGKTEAFF
TGTGCCATCAGTGAGTCGGGAAACAGGGGAAAAACTGAAGCTTTCTTT
>TRBJ2-3|NA|TRBV6-2/TRBV6-3
CASSSPTTADTQYF
TGTGCCAGCAGTTCCCCGACGACAGCTGATACGCAGTATTTT
>TRBJ2-7|NA|TRBV5-1
CASSLGPGSGDRSYEQYF
TGCGCCAGCAGCTTGGGCCCAGGGAGCGGTGATCGGTCCTACGAGCAGTACTTC
>TRBJ1-1|NA|TRBV7-9
CASSPPKRFDTEAFF
TGTGCCAGCAGCCCCCCGAAGAGGTTTGACACTGAAGCTTTCTTT
>TRBJ1-3|TRBD1|TRBV9
CASSPGTGEGNTIYF
TGTGCCAGCAGCCCCGGGACAGGGGAGGGAAACACCATATATTTT
>TRBJ2-2|TRBD2|TRBV7-9
CAISPGTSGRFAGELFF
TGTGCCATCTCCCCAGGGACTAGCGGGAGGTTCGCCGGGGAGCTGTTTTTT
>TRBJ1-1|NA|TRBV27
CASSYGGMNTEAFF
TGTGCCAGCAGTTACGGGGGCATGAACACTGAAGCTTTCTTT
>TRBJ2-6|NA|TRBV5-1
CASSSPGVAGANVLTF
TGCGCCAGCAGCTCCCCAGGGGTGGCTGGGGCCAACGTCCTGACTTTC
>TRBJ2-2|TRBD1|TRBV27
CASSLSGTGGTGELFF
TGTGCCAGCAGTCTCTCCGGGACAGGGGGCACCGGGGAGCTGTTTTTT